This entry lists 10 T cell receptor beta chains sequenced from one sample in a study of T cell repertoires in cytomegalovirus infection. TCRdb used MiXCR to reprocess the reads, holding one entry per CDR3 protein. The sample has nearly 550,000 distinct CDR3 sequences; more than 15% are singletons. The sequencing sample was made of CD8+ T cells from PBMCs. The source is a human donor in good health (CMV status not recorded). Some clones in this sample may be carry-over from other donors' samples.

The CDR3 loop reads CASSARENANEQFF. The DNA for the CDR3 is TGTGCCAGTAGTGCGCGGGAGAATGCAAATGAGCAGTTCTTC. This rearrangement joins TRBV19 to TRBJ2-1; TRBD2 matches 7 bases. Per germline, CDR1 LNHDA and CDR2 SQIVND (reference sequence). CDR3 size: 14 residues. The V segment lost 5 bases and the J segment 7 bases; nucleotides outside the gene matches: 8.

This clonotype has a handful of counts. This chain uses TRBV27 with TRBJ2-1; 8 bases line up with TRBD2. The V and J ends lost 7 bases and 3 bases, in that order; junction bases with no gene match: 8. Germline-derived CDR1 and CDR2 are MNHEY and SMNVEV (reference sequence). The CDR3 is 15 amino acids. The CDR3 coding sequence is TGTGCCAGCACCCCCCAAGCGGGAGACTACAATGAGCAGTTCTTC. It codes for CASTPQAGDYNEQFF.

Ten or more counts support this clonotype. This CDR3 reads CASSARTGREETQYF. CDR3 coding DNA: TGTGCCAGCAGCGCGCGAACAGGGAGGGAAGAGACCCAGTACTTC. This chain connects TRBV2 to TRBJ2-5, with D tentatively TRBD2 (7 bases). The CDR3 is 15 amino acids. Per the germline V gene, CDR1 is SNHLY and CDR2 is FYNNEI. V was pared by 6 bases and J by 3 bases, with 17 bases between.

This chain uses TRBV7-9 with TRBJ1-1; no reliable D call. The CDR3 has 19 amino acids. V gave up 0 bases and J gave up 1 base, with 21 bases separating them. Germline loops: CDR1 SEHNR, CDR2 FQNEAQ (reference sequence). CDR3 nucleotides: TGTGCCAGCAGCTTAGCGGAAGTAACTAGACACGACCAGAACACTGAAGCTTTCTTT. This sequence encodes CASSLAEVTRHDQNTEAFF.

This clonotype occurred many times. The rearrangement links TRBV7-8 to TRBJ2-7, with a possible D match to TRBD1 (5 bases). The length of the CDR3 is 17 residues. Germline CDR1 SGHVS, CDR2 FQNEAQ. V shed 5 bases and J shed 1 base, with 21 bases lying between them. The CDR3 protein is CASSPFFTGDKSYEQYF. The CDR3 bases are TGTGCCAGCAGCCCCTTTTTTACAGGAGATAAATCCTACGAGCAGTACTTC. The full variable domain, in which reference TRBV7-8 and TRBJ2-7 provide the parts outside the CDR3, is GAGVSQSPRYKVAKRGQDVALRCDPISGHVSLFWYQQALGQGPEFLTYFQNEAQLDKSGLPSDRFFAERPEGSVSTLKIQRTQQEDSAVYLCASSPFFTGDKSYEQYFGPGTRLTVT.

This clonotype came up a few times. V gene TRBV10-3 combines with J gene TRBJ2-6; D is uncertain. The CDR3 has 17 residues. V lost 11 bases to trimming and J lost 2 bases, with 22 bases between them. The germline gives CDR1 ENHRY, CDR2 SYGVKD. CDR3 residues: CASQAHRGEPGANVLTF. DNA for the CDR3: TGTGCCTCCCAGGCCCACAGAGGAGAGCCTGGGGCCAACGTCCTGACTTTC.

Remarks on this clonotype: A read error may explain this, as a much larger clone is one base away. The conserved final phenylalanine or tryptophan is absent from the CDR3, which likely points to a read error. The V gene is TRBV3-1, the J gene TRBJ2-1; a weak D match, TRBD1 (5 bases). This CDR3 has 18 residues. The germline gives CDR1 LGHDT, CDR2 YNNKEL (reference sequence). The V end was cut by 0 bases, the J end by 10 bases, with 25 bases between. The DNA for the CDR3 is TGTGCCAGCAGCCAAGACATAGTACTTCAACGCCAACACAGGGAGCAGTTCTAC. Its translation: CASSQDIVLQRQHREQFY.

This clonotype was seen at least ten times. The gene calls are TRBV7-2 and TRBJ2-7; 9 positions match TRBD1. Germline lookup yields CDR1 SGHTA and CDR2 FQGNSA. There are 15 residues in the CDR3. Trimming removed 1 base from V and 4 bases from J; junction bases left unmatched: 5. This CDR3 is CASSLGTGVLYEQYF. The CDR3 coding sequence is TGTGCCAGCAGCTTAGGGACAGGGGTTCTATACGAGCAGTACTTC.

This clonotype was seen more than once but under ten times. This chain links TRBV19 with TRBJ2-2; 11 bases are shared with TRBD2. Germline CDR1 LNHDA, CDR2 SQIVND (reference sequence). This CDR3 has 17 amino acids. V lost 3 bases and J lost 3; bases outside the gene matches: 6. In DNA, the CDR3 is TGTGCCAGTAGTATTAGGCTAGCGGGAGGTTACACCGGGGAGCTGTTTTTT. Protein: CASSIRLAGGYTGELFF.

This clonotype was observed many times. CDR3: CAISDSGTGLTYEQYF. The CDR3 bases are TGTGCCATCAGTGATTCCGGGACAGGATTAACCTACGAGCAGTACTTC. The chain carries TRBV10-3 and TRBJ2-7; 8 nucleotides agree with TRBD1. This CDR3 spans 16 amino acids. After removal of 3 bases from V and 2 bases from J, the junction contained 9 bases not matched to a gene. Looked up from germline, CDR1 is ENHRY and CDR2 is SYGVKD.